One and the same sample provided the 6 T cell receptor beta chains below, sequenced in a study of T cells and Merkel cell carcinoma outcomes. Some clones are missing from TCRdb's copy, which holds only in-frame ones; the method was immunoSEQ multiplex PCR. Of some 15,000 clones listed, 87% were seen once; the top ten hold more than 7.5%. The sequenced sample consisted of tumor tissue from Merkel cell carcinoma. Receptor source: a human donor with Merkel cell carcinoma.

The sample holds one count of this clone. CDR3 region: CASSDSENTGELFF. The DNA for the CDR3 is TGTGCCAGCAGTGACAGCGAGAACACCGGGGAGCTGTTTTTT. The V and J genes are TRBV6-5 and TRBJ2-2, with D perhaps TRBD1 (5 bases). This CDR3 comprises 14 residues. V was pared by 5 bases and J by 1 base, with 8 bases between. The germline V gene has CDR1 MNHEY and CDR2 SVGAGI.

This sequence joins TRBV9 and TRBJ2-7, with D perhaps TRBD1 (5 bases). Between the trimmed V and J ends, which lost 0 bases and 2 bases, there was a span of 6 bases. The length of the CDR3 is 13 residues. Germline lookup yields CDR1 SGDLS and CDR2 YYNGEE. The CDR3 bases are TGTGCCAGCAGCGTAGGGGGCCCCTACGAGCAGTACTTC. Its translation is CASSVGGPYEQYF.

V usage is TRBV4-2 and J usage is TRBJ1-2; D possibly corresponds to TRBD1 (6 bases). The germline CDR1 and CDR2 sequences are LGHNA and YNFKEQ. The CDR3 spans 14 residues. The V end lost 1 base, the J end lost 4 bases, and 10 bases lay between the germline ends. The CDR3 region has the DNA TGTGCCAGCAGCCAAGGGGTGACAGGCTATGGCTACACCTTC. Translating it yields CASSQGVTGYGYTF.

The chain uses TRBV7-9 and TRBJ2-2, with a possible D match to TRBD1 (5 bases). The CDR3 consists of 17 residues. V lost 0 bases, J lost 4 bases, and 15 bases lay in between. CDR1 SEHNR and CDR2 FQNEAQ come from the germline V gene (reference sequence). The CDR3 sequence: CASSLASGEGATGELFF. CDR3 DNA: TGTGCCAGCAGCTTAGCATCAGGTGAAGGGGCCACCGGGGAGCTGTTTTTT.

The gene calls are TRBV9 and TRBJ2-1; D gene unclear. The CDR3 spans 15 residues. Trimming took 0 bases from V and 6 from J, leaving 13 bases between them. Per the germline V gene, CDR1 is SGDLS and CDR2 is YYNGEE. The chain's CDR3 is CASSVVDGVGNEQFF. The CDR3 bases are TGTGCCAGCAGCGTAGTTGACGGAGTGGGCAATGAGCAGTTCTTC.

This chain uses TRBV6-1 with TRBJ2-3; D is unclear. CDR1 is MNHNS, CDR2 SASEGT, per germline. The CDR3 is made up of 14 amino acids. V dropped 6 bases and J dropped 2 bases, with 12 bases sitting between them. As DNA, the CDR3 is TGTGCCAGCAGCGCCGGGTCGGACACAGATACGCAGTATTTT. Translated, it gives CASSAGSDTDTQYF.